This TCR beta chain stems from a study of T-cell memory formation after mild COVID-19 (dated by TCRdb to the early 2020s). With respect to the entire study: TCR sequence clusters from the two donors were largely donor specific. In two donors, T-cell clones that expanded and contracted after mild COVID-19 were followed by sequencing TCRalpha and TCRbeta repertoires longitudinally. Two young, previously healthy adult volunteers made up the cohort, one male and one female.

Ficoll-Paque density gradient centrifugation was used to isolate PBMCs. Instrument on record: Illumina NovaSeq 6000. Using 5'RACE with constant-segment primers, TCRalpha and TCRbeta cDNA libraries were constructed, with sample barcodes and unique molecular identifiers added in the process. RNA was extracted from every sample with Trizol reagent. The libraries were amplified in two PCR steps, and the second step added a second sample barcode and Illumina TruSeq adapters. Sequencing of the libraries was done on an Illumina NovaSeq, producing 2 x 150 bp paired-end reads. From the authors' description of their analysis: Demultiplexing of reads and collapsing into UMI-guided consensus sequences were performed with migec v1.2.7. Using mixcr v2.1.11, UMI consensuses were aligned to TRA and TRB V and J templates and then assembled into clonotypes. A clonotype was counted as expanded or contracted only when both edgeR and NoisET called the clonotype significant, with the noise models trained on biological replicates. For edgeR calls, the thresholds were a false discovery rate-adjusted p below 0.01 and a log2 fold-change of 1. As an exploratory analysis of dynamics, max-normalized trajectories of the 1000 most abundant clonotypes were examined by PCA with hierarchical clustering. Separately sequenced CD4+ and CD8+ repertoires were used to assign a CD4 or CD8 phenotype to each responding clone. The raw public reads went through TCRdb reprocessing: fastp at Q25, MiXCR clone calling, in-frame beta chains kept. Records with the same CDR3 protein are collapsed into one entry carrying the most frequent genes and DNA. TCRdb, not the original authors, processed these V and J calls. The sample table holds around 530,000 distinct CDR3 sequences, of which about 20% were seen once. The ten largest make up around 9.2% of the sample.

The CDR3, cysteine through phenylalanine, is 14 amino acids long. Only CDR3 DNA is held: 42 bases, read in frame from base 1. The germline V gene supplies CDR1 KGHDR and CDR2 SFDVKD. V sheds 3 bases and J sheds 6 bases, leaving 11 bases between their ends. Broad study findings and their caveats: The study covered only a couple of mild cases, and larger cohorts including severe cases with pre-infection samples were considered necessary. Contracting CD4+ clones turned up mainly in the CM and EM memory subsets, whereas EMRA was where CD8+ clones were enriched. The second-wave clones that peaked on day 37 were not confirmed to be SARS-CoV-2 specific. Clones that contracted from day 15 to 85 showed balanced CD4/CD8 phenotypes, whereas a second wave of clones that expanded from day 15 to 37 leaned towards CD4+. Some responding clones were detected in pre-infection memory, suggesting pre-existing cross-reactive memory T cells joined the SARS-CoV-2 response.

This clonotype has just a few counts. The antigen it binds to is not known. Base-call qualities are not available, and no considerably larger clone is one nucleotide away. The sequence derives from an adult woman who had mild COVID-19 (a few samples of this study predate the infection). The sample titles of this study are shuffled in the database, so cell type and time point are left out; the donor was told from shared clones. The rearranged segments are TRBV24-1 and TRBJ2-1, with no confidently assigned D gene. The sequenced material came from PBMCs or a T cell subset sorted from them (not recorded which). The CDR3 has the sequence CATSDPTKLNEQFF. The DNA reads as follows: TGTGCCACCAGTGATCCCACTAAGCTCAATGAGCAGTTCTTC.